This T cell receptor (beta chain) was sequenced in a study of T cell repertoires in ileal Crohn's disease (dated by TCRdb to between 2019 and 2020). Study-wide context: Median disease duration was roughly 8.2 years, and 35% to 40% of patients were identified as active smokers at the time of surgery. Every patient underwent surgery because of a complication, which was stricturing disease in approximately 60% of cases and penetrating disease in approximately 40%. Roughly half of the patients were given postoperative therapy, with more than 15 on anti-TNF agents and about a dozen on thiopurines. The M0 samples consisted of biopsies taken from the inflamed part of the ileum within the surgical resection specimen. Roughly 540 nanograms of biopsy DNA per sample were submitted for commercial TCRB immunosequencing. A prospective multicentre cohort supplied the approximately 56 Crohn's disease patients whose TCR repertoires were analysed. The study was conducted in parallel with a multicentre cohort that was designed to identify predictors of early endoscopic recurrence following ileocolonic resection. Endoscopic postoperative recurrence was defined as a Rutgeerts score above i0. A total of some 150 mucosal samples from some 60 patients were sequenced, collected from several sites on the surgical specimen and at postoperative endoscopy. The full study reports these points: Compared with CD4 T cells, sorted CD8 T cells contained more high-frequency clones, which suggests that the mucosal expansions were mostly CD8. Compared with non-smokers, patients who were active smokers at surgery showed a significantly higher proportion of clonal expansions (roughly 24% vs 19%, p=0.02). Higher percentages of high-frequency clones at the time of surgery were linked to endoscopic recurrence, and every patient with clonality above 26.8% (18/57) had recurrence. Only a subgroup of patients, of unstated size, had their mucosal CD4 and CD8 T cells sorted and sequenced.

From a lookup of the germline V gene, CDR1 and CDR2 are MNHEY and SVGAGI. V is clipped by 2 bases and J by 2 bases, and the sequence between their germline boundaries is 13 bases long. The CDR3 goes from the cysteine to the phenylalanine over 15 residues. The kept DNA is CDR3 alone, 45 bases in frame from the first base. The library was prepared using the immunoSEQ multiplex PCR assay. Adaptive Biotechnology amplified the CDR3 regions from genomic DNA with a two-step multiplex PCR designed to control amplification bias. The first PCR used primers for every V and J gene segment; the second PCR added barcodes and Illumina adapters. CDR3 libraries were sequenced on an Illumina instrument. The study's processing was this. The analysis drew on both the pipelines supplied by the vendor and custom analysis of the raw data in R/Bioconductor running R version 3.3.0. Clonality, which ranges from 0 to 1, was calculated as the inverse of the normalised Shannon entropy across all productive clones. High-frequency clones were defined as the repertoire share of the top 100 clones, retaining only clones passing a 95% confidence test. Repertoire diversity was measured with the Simpson index, and overlap between samples was measured with the Morisita-Horn index. The table was pulled from immuneACCESS by TCRdb, which kept in-frame rearrangements only. Such tables lose some clones; where checked, under half of the loss comes from unresolved V genes, and the rest has no known cause. D and trimming come from the DNA, and the V and J calls and clone size come from that table. This sample lists about 17,000 clones; about 70% were detected once. Of the sample, about 4% is held by the ten largest clones.

According to the study, the label for this sample's time point signals: inflamed ileum from the surgical specimen. Eligible patients were adults with ileal or ileocolonic Crohn's disease who had an indication for ileocolonic resection. Before DNA extraction, whole ileal mucosal biopsies were kept frozen at -80 degrees C. Genomic DNA was extracted from frozen whole biopsies with a TRizol-based method and quantified on a NanoDrop 2000 spectrophotometer. As to this clone: Its antigen is not yet known. The sample holds no much larger clone one base away, and base qualities are not on file.

The chain links TRBV6-5 with TRBJ2-7, with a tentative D gene TRBD2 over 6 matching bases. The clonotype comes from an adult with Crohn's disease. The sample consisted of ileal tissue. CDR3 sequence: CASSYGGDGAYEQYF. The DNA sequence is given as TGTGCCAGCAGTTACGGAGGGGACGGAGCCTACGAGCAGTACTTC.